This note documents a single TCR beta chain sequence. This specimen comes from a study of blood T cell repertoires in COVID-19. The overall study: Material from acute and convalescent COVID-19 was sourced from the United States, Italy and Spain. The cDNA or gDNA used as material had been derived from T cells, B-cell-depleted T cells, or PBMCs.

This CDR3 is 13 amino acids long. Germline values: CDR1 SGHTA, CDR2 FQGNSA. The V gene lost 4 bases and the J gene lost 5 bases, with 12 bases spanning the gap. Authors' processing steps: How many nucleated cells were present was estimated from reference gene primer amplification. Libraries were prepared by immunoSEQ multiplex PCR; TCRdb keeps only in-frame clonotypes and omits some of them. The V and J calls and clone size are taken from that table; D and trimming were inferred from the DNA. The sample holds more than 65,000 clones, less than 90% seen once. This chain connects TRBV7-2 to TRBJ2-7, with D perhaps matching TRBD2 (5 bases). Sample: peripheral blood. This TCR was sampled from a man between 45 and 60 years old with acute or convalescent COVID-19. CDR3 nucleotide sequence: TGTGCCAGCAGCTCAGGTGGAGGAAACGAGCAGTACTTC. Protein sequence: CASSSGGGNEQYF.